This T cell receptor beta chain was identified during a study of T cells after yellow fever vaccination. Study information: The SMART-Seq v4 Ultra Low Input method served to prepare the low-cell-number fractions.

This clonotype was observed at least ten times. Its antigen is still unknown. Trimming pared 4 bases from V and 2 bases from J, leaving 11 bases between. This CDR3 is 14 amino acids long. Germline V gene sequence: CDR1 SGHRS, CDR2 YFSETQ. Whole-study findings and limits: Clonotypes shared by both compartments, CD4 and CD8, made up a small share. Repertoires obtained by FACS sorting could include abundant clonotypes that entered as contaminants from the bulk population.

5'RACE template switching added a universal primer site and UMIs to TCR cDNA. TCRdb recomputed calls from the 5' RACE reads with MiXCR, one row per CDR3 protein. The top ten hold 18% of the sample, which has about 320,000 distinct CDR3 sequences, around 6.8% seen once. This sample comprised PBMCs, obtained about 41 days after the first yellow fever vaccination. The V call is TRBV5-1, the J call TRBJ2-3, with TRBD1 as a possible D gene (5 bases). This clonotype was sampled from a man aged 18-30 years who received the YFV17D yellow fever vaccine. CDR3 region: CASSPQGFTDTQYF. The CDR3 nucleotides are TGCGCCAGCAGCCCTCAGGGCTTCACAGATACGCAGTATTTT.